This entry lists 14 T cell receptor beta chains sequenced from one sample in a study of T cells in localized non-small cell lung cancer. Sequenced by immunoSEQ multiplex PCR; TCRdb stores in-frame clones only, minus some. The profile shows about 6,300 clones, 15% of them singletons. Material: normal lung tissue next to the tumor, obtained before any cancer treatment. The receptors stem from a male donor older than 55 with stage II squamous cell lung carcinoma.

This clone has a handful of counts. The rearrangement joins TRBV11-3 to TRBJ1-4, with D hard to call. V was pared by 5 bases and J by 0 bases, with 10 bases between. This CDR3 comprises 15 residues. The germline V gene has CDR1 SGHNT and CDR2 YENEEA. The CDR3 reads CASSRASATNEKLFF. CDR3 in DNA: TGTGCCAGCAGCCGGGCCTCTGCAACTAATGAAAAACTGTTTTTT.

This clone has more than one count but fewer than ten. The rearrangement links TRBV30 to TRBJ1-5, with D perhaps matching TRBD1 (6 bases). CDR1 is GTSNPN, CDR2 SVGIG, per germline (reference sequence). This CDR3 is 15 amino acids long. V gave up 2 bases and J gave up 1 base, with 12 bases separating them. The CDR3 here is CAWSRGSGSNQPQHF. Written as DNA, the CDR3 is TGTGCCTGGAGTAGGGGGAGTGGGAGCAATCAGCCCCAGCATTTT.

Only a few counts were recorded for this clone. This sequence joins TRBV19 and TRBJ1-1; no definite D call. CDR3 size: 12 residues. Germline values: CDR1 LNHDA, CDR2 SQIVND (reference sequence). Trimming removed 5 bases from V and 10 bases from J, with 14 bases in between. The CDR3 is CASSPQGRVAFF. The CDR3 DNA sequence: TGTGCCAGTAGTCCCCAAGGCCGGGTAGCTTTCTTT.

The chain couples TRBV10-3 to TRBJ2-6; 10 nucleotides agree with TRBD2. Unmatched junction bases numbered 6, after V lost 0 bases and J lost 1 base. There are 19 residues in the CDR3. The germline CDR1 and CDR2 sequences are ENHRY and SYGVKD. CDR3: CAISESRTSGLSGANVLTF. CDR3 nucleotides: TGTGCCATCAGTGAGTCGCGGACTAGCGGCTTGTCTGGGGCCAACGTCCTGACTTTC.

V and J are TRBV6-8 and TRBJ1-3; possibly TRBD1 for D (6 bases). V gave up 10 bases and J gave up 3 bases, with 22 bases separating them. Per the germline V gene, CDR1 is MNHGY and CDR2 is SAAAGT. The CDR3 contains 16 residues. CDR3 amino acids: CAIGSAGGESGNTIYF. DNA for the CDR3: TGTGCCATCGGTAGTGCGGGGGGCGAAAGTGGAAACACCATATATTTT.

This clone was recorded a few times. The genes are TRBV11-3 and TRBJ2-2; 8 nucleotides line up with TRBD1. The germline CDR1 and CDR2 sequences are SGHNT and YENEEA. The CDR3 runs 16 residues. J was trimmed by 6 bases and V by 6 bases; bases with no gene match: 12. The CDR3 reads CASSEAGTGGAGELFF. The CDR3 DNA reads TGTGCCAGCAGTGAAGCGGGCACAGGGGGTGCCGGGGAGCTGTTTTTT.

This clone was observed a handful of times. J is TRBJ1-3 and V is TRBV6-8; the D is unclear. Germline CDR1 MNHGY, CDR2 SAAAGT. CDR3 length equals 13 residues. V dropped 7 bases and J dropped 2 bases, with 9 bases sitting between them. Here the CDR3 DNA reads TGTGCCAGCACCCAGACGGCTGGAAACACCATATATTTT. Its protein is CASTQTAGNTIYF.

This rearrangement joins TRBV6-8 to TRBJ2-7, with 10 bases matching TRBD1. V lost 5 bases, J lost 0 bases, and 7 bases stayed unmatched. Germline lookup yields CDR1 MNHGY and CDR2 SAAAGT. The CDR3 contains 16 residues. This CDR3 reads CASSVDRGQSSYEQYF. The DNA for the CDR3 is TGTGCCAGCAGTGTCGACAGGGGGCAAAGCTCCTACGAGCAGTACTTC.

V is TRBV11-3 and J is TRBJ2-1, with 8 bases that match TRBD2. The CDR3 spans 15 residues. V shed 5 bases and J 5 bases; nucleotides not matched to a gene: 8. Germline V gene data show CDR1 as SGHNT and CDR2 as YENEEA. Here the CDR3 reads CASSQGLALNNEQFF. CDR3 in DNA: TGTGCCAGCAGCCAAGGACTAGCCCTGAACAATGAGCAGTTCTTC.

There are a few counts of this clone. The chain is built from TRBV11-3 and TRBJ1-6; tentatively, D is TRBD1 (6 bases). The CDR3 length is 14 residues. The germline V gene encodes CDR1 SGHNT and CDR2 YENEEA. Trimming took off 4 bases at V and 14 bases at J, with 18 bases between the two ends. The CDR3 is CASSSSTGTRALHF. The CDR3 DNA sequence: TGTGCCAGCAGCTCGTCGACAGGAACTAGGGCCCTCCACTTT.

The chain recombines TRBV29-1 with TRBJ2-7, with D unclear. The CDR3 length is 14 residues. Germline CDR1 SQVTM, CDR2 ANQGSEA. Trimming removed 4 bases at V and 3 bases at J, with 16 bases between. CDR3 DNA sequence: TGCAGCGTTGTATTCCGGGTCCATCGCTACGAGCAGTACTTC. Protein product: CSVVFRVHRYEQYF.

This clone has at least ten counts. The chain joins TRBV9 to TRBJ2-5; 7 bases map to TRBD2. The CDR3 length is 17 residues. With V trimmed by 0 bases and J by 4 bases, 12 bases remained unmatched. Germline loops: CDR1 SGDLS, CDR2 YYNGEE. CDR3 sequence reads: CASSVGASGTELETQYF. As DNA, the CDR3 is TGTGCCAGCAGCGTAGGGGCGAGCGGGACGGAGTTAGAGACCCAGTACTTC. Using reference TRBV9 and TRBJ2-5 for the parts outside the CDR3, the full variable domain is DSGVTQTPKHLITATGQRVTLRCSPRSGDLSVYWYQQSLDQGLQFLIQYYNGEERAKGNILERFSAQQFPDLHSELNLSSLELGDSALYFCASSVGASGTELETQYFGPGTRLLVL.

This clone has just a few counts. The chain links TRBV19 to TRBJ2-2; TRBD1 matches 7 bases. The CDR3 is 18 amino acids. V lost 5 bases, J lost 2 bases, and 14 bases stayed unmatched. Per germline, CDR1 LNHDA and CDR2 SQIVND (reference sequence). The CDR3 here is CASSSLRDSTFNTGELFF. Written as DNA, the CDR3 is TGTGCCAGTAGTTCCCTCCGGGACAGCACATTTAACACCGGGGAGCTGTTTTTT.

This clone was detected only a few times. This chain joins TRBV6-8 and TRBJ2-6, with D possibly TRBD1 on 6 matching bases. The CDR3 is made up of 18 amino acids. Trimming took off 5 bases at V and 3 bases at J, with 20 bases between the two ends. Germline-derived CDR1 and CDR2 are MNHGY and SAAAGT. The CDR3 region has the DNA TGTGCCAGCAGTCAACCTACCATCAGGGGCTTTGGGGCCAACGTCCTGACTTTC. Protein product: CASSQPTIRGFGANVLTF.